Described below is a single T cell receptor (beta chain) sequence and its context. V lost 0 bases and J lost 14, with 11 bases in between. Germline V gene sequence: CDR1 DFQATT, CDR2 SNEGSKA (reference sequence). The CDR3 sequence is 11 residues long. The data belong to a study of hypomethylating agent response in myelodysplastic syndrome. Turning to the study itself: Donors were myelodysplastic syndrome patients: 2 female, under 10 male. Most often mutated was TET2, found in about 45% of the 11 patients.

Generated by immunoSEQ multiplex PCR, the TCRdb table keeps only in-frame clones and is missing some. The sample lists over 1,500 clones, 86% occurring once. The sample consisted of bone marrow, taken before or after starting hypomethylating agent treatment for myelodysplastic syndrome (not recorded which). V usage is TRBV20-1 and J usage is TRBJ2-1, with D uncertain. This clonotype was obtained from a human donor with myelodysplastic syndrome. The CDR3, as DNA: TGCAGTGCTAGAGATGGACCACGGGAGTTCTTC. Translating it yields CSARDGPREFF.